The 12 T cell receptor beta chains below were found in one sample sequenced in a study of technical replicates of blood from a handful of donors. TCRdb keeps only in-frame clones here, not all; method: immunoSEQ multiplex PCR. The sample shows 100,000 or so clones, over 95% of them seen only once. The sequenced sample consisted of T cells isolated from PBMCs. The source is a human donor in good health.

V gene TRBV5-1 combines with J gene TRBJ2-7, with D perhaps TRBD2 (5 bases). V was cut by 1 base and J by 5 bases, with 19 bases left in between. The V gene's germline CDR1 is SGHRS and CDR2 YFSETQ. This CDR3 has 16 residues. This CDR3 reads CASSLPGSGAGDEQYF. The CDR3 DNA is TGCGCCAGCAGCTTGCCGGGGAGCGGAGCAGGTGACGAGCAGTACTTC.

CDR3 sequence reads: CASSQDRGTEKLFF. Here the CDR3 DNA reads TGTGCCAGCAGCCAAGACAGGGGGACGGAAAAACTGTTTTTT. J is TRBJ1-4 and V is TRBV4-2, with 7 bases lining up with TRBD1. V dropped 0 bases and J dropped 8; count of bases not matched to a gene: 3. The CDR3 is 14 amino acids. Germline V gene sequence: CDR1 LGHNA, CDR2 YNFKEQ.

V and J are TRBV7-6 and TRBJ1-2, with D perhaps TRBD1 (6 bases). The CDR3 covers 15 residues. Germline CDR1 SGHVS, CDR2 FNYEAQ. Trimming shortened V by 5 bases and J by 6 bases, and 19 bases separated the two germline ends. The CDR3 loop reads CASSIRRTDLDGYTF. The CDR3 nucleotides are TGTGCCAGCAGCATACGAAGGACAGATTTAGATGGCTACACCTTC.

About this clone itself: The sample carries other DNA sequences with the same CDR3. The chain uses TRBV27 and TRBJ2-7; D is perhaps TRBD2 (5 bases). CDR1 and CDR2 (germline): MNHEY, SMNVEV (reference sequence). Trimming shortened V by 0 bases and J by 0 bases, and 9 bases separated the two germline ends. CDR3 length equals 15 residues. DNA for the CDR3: TGTGCCAGCAGTTTATCAGGGAGTAGCTCCTACGAGCAGTACTTC. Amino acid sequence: CASSLSGSSSYEQYF.

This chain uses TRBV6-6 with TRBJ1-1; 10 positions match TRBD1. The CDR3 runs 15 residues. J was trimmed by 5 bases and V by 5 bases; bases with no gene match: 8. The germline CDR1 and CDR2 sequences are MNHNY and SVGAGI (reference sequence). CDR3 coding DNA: TGTGCCAGCAGTACAGGACAGGGGGGCATTACTGAAGCTTTCTTT. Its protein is CASSTGQGGITEAFF.

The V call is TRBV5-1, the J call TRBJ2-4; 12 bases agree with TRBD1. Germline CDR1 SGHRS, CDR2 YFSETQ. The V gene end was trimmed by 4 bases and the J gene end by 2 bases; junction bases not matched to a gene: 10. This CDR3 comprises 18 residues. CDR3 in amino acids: CASSGGQGAVGSKNIQYF. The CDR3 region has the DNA TGCGCCAGCAGCGGGGGACAGGGGGCGGTCGGGTCCAAAAACATTCAGTACTTC.

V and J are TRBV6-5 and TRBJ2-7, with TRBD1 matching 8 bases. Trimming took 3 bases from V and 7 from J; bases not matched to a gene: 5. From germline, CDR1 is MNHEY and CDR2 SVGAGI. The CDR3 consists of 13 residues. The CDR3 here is CASSYQGAEEQYF. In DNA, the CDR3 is TGTGCCAGCAGTTATCAGGGGGCGGAGGAGCAGTACTTC.

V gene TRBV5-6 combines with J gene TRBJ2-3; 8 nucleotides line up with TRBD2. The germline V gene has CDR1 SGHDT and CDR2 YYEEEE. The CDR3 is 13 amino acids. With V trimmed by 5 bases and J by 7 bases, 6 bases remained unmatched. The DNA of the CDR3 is TGTGCCAGCAGTACCGGGACTAGTAATACGCAGTATTTT. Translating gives CASSTGTSNTQYF.

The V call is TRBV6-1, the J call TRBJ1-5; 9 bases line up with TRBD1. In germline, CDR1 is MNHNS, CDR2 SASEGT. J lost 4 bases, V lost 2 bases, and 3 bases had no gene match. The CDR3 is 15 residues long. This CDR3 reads CASSELGQGNQPQHF. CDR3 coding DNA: TGTGCCAGCAGTGAACTCGGACAGGGGAATCAGCCCCAGCATTTT.

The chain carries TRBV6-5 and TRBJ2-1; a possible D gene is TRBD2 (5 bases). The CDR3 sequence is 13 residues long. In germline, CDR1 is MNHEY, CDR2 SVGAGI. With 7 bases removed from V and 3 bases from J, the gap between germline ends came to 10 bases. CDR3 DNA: TGTGCCAGCACCAAACTAGGCTACAATGAGCAGTTCTTC. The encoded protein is CASTKLGYNEQFF.

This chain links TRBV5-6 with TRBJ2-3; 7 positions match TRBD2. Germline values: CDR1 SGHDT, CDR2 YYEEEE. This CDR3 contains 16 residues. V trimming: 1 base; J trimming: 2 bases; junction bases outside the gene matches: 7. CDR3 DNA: TGTGCCAGCAGCTTGAGGGGAGGGTGGGACACAGATACGCAGTATTTT. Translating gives CASSLRGGWDTDTQYF.

As DNA, the CDR3 is TGTGCCAGCAGCGTAGGGGGGGATACTTGGACTTACGAGCAGTACTTC. Translated: CASSVGGDTWTYEQYF. The V and J genes are TRBV9 and TRBJ2-7, with D perhaps matching TRBD2 (6 bases). The germline V gene encodes CDR1 SGDLS and CDR2 YYNGEE. CDR3 length: 16 amino acids. The germline V and J ends were trimmed by 0 bases and 4 bases, with 17 bases remaining between them.